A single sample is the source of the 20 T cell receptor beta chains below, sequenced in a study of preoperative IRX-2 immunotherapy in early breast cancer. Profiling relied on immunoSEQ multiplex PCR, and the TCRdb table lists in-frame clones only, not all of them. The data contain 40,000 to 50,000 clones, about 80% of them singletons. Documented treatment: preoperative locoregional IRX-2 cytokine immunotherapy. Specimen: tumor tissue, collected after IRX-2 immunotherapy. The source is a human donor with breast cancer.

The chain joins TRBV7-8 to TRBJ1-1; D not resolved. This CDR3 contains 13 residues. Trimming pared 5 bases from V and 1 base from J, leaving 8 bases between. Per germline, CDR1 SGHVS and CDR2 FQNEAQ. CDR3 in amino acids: CASSQDTNTEAFF. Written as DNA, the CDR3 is TGTGCCAGCAGCCAAGATACGAACACTGAAGCTTTCTTT.

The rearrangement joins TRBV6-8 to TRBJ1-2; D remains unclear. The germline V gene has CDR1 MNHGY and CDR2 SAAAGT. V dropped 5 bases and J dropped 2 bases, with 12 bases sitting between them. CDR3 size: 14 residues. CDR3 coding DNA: TGTGCCAGCAGTCCCCGTATCGGGAACTATGGCTACACCTTC. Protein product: CASSPRIGNYGYTF.

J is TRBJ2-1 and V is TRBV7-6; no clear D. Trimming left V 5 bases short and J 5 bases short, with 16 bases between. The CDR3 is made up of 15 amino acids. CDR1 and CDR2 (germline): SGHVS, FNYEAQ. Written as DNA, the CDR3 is TGTGCCAGCAGCCCCTGGACCAACGCCGACAATGAGCAGTTCTTC. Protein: CASSPWTNADNEQFF.

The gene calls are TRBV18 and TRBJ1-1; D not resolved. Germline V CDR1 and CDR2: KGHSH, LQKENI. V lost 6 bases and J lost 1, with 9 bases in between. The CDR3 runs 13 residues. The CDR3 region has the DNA TGTGCCAGCTCGCCAGCGGCGAACACTGAAGCTTTCTTT. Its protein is CASSPAANTEAFF.

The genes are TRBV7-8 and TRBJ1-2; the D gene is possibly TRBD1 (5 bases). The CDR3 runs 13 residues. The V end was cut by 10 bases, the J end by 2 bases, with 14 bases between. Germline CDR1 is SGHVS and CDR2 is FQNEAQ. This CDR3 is CAKPHRGNYGYTF. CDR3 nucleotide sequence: TGTGCCAAGCCACACCGGGGGAACTATGGCTACACCTTC. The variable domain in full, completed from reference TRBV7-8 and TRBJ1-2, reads GAGVSQSPRYKVAKRGQDVALRCDPISGHVSLFWYQQALGQGPEFLTYFQNEAQLDKSGLPSDRFFAERPEGSVSTLKIQRTQQEDSAVYLCAKPHRGNYGYTFGSGTRLTVV.

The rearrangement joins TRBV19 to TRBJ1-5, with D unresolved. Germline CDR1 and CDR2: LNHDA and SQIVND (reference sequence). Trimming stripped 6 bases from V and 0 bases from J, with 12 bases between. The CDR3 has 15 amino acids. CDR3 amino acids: CASRMRITSNQPQHF. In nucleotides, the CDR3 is TGTGCCAGTAGAATGAGGATTACTAGCAATCAGCCCCAGCATTTT.

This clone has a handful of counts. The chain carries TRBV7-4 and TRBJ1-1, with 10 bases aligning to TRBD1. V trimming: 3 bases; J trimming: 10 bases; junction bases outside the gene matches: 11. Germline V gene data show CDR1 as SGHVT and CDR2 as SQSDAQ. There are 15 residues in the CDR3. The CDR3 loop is CASSLTGQGPRGAFF. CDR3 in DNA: TGTGCCAGCAGCTTGACGGGACAGGGGCCTCGTGGAGCTTTCTTT.

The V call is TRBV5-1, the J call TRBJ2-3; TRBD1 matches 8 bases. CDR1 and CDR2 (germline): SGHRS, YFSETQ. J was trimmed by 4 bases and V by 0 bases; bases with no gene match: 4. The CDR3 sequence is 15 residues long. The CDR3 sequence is CASSLADRASDTQYF. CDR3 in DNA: TGCGCCAGCAGCTTGGCGGACAGGGCCTCAGATACGCAGTATTTT. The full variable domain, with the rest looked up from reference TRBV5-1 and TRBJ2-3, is KAGVTQTPRYLIKTRGQQVTLSCSPISGHRSVSWYQQTPGQGLQFLFEYFSETQRNKGNFPGRFSGRQFSNSRSEMNVSTLELGDSALYLCASSLADRASDTQYFGPGTRLTVL.

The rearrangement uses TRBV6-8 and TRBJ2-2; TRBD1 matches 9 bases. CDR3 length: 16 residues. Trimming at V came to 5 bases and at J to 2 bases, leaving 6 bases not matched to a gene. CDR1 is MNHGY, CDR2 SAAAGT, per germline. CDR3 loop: CASSVVGQGNTGELFF. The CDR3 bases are TGTGCCAGCAGTGTAGTGGGACAGGGTAACACCGGGGAGCTGTTTTTT.

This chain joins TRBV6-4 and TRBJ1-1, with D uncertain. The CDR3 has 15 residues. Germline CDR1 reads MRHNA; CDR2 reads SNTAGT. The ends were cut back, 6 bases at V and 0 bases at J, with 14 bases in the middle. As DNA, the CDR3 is TGTGCCAGCAGCCCCCGCCGTTTAGTGAACACTGAAGCTTTCTTT. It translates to CASSPRRLVNTEAFF.

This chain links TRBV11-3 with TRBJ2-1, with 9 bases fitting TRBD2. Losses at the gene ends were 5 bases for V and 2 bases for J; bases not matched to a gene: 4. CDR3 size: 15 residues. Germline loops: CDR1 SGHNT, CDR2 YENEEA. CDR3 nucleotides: TGTGCCAGCAGCCATAGCGGGGGACCCTACAATGAGCAGTTCTTC. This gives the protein CASSHSGGPYNEQFF. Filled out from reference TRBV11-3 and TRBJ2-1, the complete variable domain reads EAGVVQSPRYKIIEKKQPVAFWCNPISGHNTLYWYLQNLGQGPELLIRYENEEAVDDSQLPKDRFSAERLKGVDSTLKIQPAELGDSAVYLCASSHSGGPYNEQFFGPGTRLTVL.

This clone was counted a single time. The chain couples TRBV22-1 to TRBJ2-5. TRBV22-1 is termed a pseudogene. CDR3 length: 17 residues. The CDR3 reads CASSSFSLGRKEETQYF. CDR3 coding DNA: TGTGCCAGCAGTTCGTTCTCGTTGGGTCGCAAAGAAGAGACCCAGTACTTC.

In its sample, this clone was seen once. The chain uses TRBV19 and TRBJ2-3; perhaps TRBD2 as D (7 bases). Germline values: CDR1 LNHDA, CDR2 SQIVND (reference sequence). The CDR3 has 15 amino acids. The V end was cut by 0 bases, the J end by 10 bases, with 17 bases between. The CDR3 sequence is CASSIESRGGSAQYF. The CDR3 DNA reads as TGTGCCAGTAGTATAGAAAGTAGGGGGGGCTCGGCGCAGTATTTT. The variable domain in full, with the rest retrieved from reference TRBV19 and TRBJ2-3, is DGGITQSPKYLFRKEGQNVTLSCEQNLNHDAMYWYRQDPGQGLRLIYYSQIVNDFQKGDIAEGYSVSREKKESFPLTVTSAQKNPTAFYLCASSIESRGGSAQYFGPGTRLTVL.

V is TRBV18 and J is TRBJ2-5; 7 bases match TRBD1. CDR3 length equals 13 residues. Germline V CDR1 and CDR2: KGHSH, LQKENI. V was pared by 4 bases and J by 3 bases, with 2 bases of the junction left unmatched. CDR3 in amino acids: CASSRQGEETQYF. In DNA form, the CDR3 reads TGTGCCAGCTCACGACAGGGTGAAGAGACCCAGTACTTC.

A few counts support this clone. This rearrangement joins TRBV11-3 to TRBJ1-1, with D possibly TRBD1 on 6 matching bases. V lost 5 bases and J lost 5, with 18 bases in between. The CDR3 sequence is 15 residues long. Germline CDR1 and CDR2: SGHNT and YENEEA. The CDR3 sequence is CASSPSQGTGTEAFF. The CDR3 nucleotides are TGTGCCAGCAGCCCCTCCCAGGGGACGGGAACTGAAGCTTTCTTT.

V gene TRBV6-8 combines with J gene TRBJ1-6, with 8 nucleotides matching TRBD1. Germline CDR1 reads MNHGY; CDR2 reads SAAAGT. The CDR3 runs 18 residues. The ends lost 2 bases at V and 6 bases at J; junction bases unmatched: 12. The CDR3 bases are TGTGCCAGCAGTTACCTCAGGGGGCTACAAAAACGTAATTCACCCCTCCACTTT. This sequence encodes CASSYLRGLQKRNSPLHF.

The CDR3 here is CASSPGMSGETQYF. In nucleotides, the CDR3 is TGCGCCAGCAGCCCTGGGATGTCTGGAGAGACCCAGTACTTC. The V gene is TRBV5-1, the J gene TRBJ2-5; D is undetermined. Germline V CDR1 and CDR2: SGHRS, YFSETQ. This CDR3 comprises 14 residues. V lost 4 bases and J lost 4, with 14 bases in between.

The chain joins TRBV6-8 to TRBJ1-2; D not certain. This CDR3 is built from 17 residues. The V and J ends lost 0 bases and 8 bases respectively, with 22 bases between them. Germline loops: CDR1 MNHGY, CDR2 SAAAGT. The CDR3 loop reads CASSYSLSGEADRGYTF. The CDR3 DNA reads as TGTGCCAGCAGTTACTCGTTGAGCGGAGAGGCTGACCGAGGCTACACCTTC.

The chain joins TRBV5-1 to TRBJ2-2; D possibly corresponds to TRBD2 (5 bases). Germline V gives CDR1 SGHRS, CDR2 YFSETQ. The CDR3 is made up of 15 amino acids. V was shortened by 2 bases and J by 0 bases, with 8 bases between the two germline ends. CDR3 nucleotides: TGCGCCAGCAGCTTCAGCGGAGCGAACACCGGGGAGCTGTTTTTT. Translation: CASSFSGANTGELFF. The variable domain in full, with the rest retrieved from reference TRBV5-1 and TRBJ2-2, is KAGVTQTPRYLIKTRGQQVTLSCSPISGHRSVSWYQQTPGQGLQFLFEYFSETQRNKGNFPGRFSGRQFSNSRSEMNVSTLELGDSALYLCASSFSGANTGELFFGEGSRLTVL.

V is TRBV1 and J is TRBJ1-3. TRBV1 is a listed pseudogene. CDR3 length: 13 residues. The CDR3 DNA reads TGCGCCAGCAGGATGTTGGGTGGAAACACCATATATTTT. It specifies CASRMLGGNTIYF.